This T cell receptor (beta chain) was recovered during a study of T cells in Graves' hyperthyroidism and ophthalmopathy. RNA transcripts yielded amplified TCR beta CDR3 regions. The TCR CDR3 was amplified in a first-round RT-PCR using the HTBI primer set. TCRdb reprocessed the multiplex PCR reads with MiXCR, giving one entry per CDR3 protein. The table has a few hundred thousand distinct CDR3 sequences, less than 25% seen once. The germline V gene encodes CDR1 SQVTM and CDR2 ANQGSEA. The CDR3 spans 12 residues. Unmatched junction bases numbered 11, after V lost 5 bases and J lost 11 bases. This TCR came from a man aged 18 to 30 with Graves' hyperthyroidism. The chain employs TRBV29-1 and TRBJ2-7; TRBD1 aligns across 8 bases. The source material was blood. CDR3 residues: CSVQLPTGEEYF. The CDR3, as DNA: TGCAGCGTTCAACTCCCGACAGGGGAGGAGTACTTC.